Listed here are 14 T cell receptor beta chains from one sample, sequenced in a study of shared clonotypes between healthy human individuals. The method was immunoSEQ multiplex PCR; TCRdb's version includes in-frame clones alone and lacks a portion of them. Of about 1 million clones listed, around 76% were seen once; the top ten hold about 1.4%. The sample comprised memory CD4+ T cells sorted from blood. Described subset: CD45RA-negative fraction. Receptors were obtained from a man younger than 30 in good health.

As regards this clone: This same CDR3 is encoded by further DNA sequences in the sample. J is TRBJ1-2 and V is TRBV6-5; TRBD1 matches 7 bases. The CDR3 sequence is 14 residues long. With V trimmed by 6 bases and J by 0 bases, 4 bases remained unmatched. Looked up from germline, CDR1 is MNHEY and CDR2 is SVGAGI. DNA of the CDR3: TGTGCCAGCAGACGACAGGGAACTAACTATGGCTACACCTTC. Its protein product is CASRRQGTNYGYTF.

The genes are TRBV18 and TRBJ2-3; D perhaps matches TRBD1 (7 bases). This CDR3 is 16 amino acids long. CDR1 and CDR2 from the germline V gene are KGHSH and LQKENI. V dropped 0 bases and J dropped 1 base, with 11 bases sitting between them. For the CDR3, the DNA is TGTGCCAGCTCACCACCGGAGGGGGCTGGCACAGATACGCAGTATTTT. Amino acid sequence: CASSPPEGAGTDTQYF.

The CDR3 DNA follows: TGTGCCAGCAGCGAGGGACAGTTCTATAGCAATCAGCCCCAGCATTTT. Protein product: CASSEGQFYSNQPQHF. This rearrangement joins TRBV5-8 to TRBJ1-5; the match to TRBD1 covers 7 bases. CDR1 SGHTS and CDR2 YDEGEE come from the germline V gene. This CDR3 comprises 16 residues. Losses at the gene ends were 4 bases for V and 0 bases for J; bases not matched to a gene: 7.

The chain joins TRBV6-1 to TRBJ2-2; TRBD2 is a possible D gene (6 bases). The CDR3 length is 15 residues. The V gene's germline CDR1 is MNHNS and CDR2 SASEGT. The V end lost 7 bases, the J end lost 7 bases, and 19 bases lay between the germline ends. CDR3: CASNQILGGDGELFF. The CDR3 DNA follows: TGTGCCAGCAATCAGATTCTAGGCGGGGACGGGGAGCTGTTTTTT.

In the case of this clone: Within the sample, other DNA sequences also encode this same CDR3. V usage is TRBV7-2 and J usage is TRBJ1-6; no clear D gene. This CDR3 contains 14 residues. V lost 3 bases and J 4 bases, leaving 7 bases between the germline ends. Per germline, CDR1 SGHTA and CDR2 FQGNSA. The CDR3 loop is CASSFGSYNSPLHF. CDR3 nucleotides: TGTGCCAGCAGCTTTGGGTCTTATAATTCACCCCTCCACTTT.

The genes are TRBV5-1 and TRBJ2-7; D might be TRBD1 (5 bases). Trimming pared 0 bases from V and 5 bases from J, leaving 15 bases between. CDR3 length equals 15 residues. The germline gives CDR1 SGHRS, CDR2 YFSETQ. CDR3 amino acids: CASSLDGQYFNEQYF. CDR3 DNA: TGCGCCAGCAGCTTGGACGGACAATATTTCAACGAGCAGTACTTC. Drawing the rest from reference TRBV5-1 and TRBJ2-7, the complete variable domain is KAGVTQTPRYLIKTRGQQVTLSCSPISGHRSVSWYQQTPGQGLQFLFEYFSETQRNKGNFPGRFSGRQFSNSRSEMNVSTLELGDSALYLCASSLDGQYFNEQYFGPGTRLTVT.

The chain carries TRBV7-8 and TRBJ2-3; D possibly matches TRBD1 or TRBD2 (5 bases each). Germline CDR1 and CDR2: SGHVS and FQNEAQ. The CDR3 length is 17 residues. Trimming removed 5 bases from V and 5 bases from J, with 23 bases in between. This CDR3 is CASSLGIRTPRVDTQYF. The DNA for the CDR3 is TGTGCCAGCAGCCTAGGGATTCGGACACCGAGGGTAGATACGCAGTATTTT. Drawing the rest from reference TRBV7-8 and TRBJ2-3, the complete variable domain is GAGVSQSPRYKVAKRGQDVALRCDPISGHVSLFWYQQALGQGPEFLTYFQNEAQLDKSGLPSDRFFAERPEGSVSTLKIQRTQQEDSAVYLCASSLGIRTPRVDTQYFGPGTRLTVL.

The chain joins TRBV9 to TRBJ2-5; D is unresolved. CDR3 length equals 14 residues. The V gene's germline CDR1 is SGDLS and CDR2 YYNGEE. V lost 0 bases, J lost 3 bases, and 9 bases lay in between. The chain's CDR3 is CASSVGNAEETQYF. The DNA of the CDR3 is TGTGCCAGCAGCGTAGGTAACGCGGAAGAGACCCAGTACTTC.

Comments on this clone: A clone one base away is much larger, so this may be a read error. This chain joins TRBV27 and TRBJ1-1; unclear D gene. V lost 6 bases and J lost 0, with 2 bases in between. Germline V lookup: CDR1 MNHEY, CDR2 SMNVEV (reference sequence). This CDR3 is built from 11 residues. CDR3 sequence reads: CASRVNTEAFF. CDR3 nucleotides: TGTGCCAGCAGGGTGAACACTGAAGCTTTCTTT.

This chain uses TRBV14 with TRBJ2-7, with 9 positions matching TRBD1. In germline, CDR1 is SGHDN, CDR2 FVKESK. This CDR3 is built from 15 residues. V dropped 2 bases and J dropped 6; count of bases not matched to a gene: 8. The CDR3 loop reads CASSQRTGVGVEQYF. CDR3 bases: TGTGCCAGCAGCCAAAGGACAGGGGTGGGGGTCGAGCAGTACTTC.

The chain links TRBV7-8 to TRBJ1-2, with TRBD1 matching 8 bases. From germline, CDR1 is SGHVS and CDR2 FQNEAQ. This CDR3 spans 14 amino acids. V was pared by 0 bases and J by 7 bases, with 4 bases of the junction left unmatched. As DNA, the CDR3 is TGTGCCAGCAGCTTAGCTTGGACAGGGCCTGGCTACACCTTC. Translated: CASSLAWTGPGYTF.

CDR3 protein: CASSLGAANQPQHF. In DNA, the CDR3 is TGTGCCAGTAGTCTCGGGGCAGCAAATCAGCCCCAGCATTTT. V and J are TRBV19 and TRBJ1-5, with TRBD1 as a possible D gene (5 bases). This CDR3 spans 14 amino acids. The V end was cut by 5 bases, the J end by 4 bases, with 12 bases between. Germline assignment: CDR1 LNHDA and CDR2 SQIVND (reference sequence).

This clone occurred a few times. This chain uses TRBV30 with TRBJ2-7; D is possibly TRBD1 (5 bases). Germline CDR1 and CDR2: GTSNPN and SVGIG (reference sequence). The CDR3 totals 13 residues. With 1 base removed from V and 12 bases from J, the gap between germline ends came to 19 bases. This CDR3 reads CAWSASNTGFRYF. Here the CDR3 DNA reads TGTGCCTGGAGTGCTTCCAACACAGGTTTTAGGTACTTC.

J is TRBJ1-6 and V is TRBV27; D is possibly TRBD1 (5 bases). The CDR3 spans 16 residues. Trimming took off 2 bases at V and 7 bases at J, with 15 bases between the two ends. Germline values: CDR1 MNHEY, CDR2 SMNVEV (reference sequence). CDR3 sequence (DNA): TGTGCCAGCAGTTTAGTGGGGCCGAGGAGGAATTCACCCCTCCACTTT. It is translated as CASSLVGPRRNSPLHF.